The rows below give T cell receptor beta chains drawn from one sample of a study of cytomegalovirus exposure and HLA in healthy donors. The repertoire was sequenced with immunoSEQ multiplex PCR; TCRdb's copy has only in-frame clones and lacks some. The sample comprises around 150,000 clones, about three quarters of which are singletons, and 13% to 15% rests with the top ten. The sequenced sample was PBMCs. The source is a human donor in good health. Both conserved end residues are part of each CDR3. D genes are given only for firm matches. Only some rows state a clone size, as once, few, many or a class for expanded clones.

V: TRBV9; length: 15; J: TRBJ1-1; D: TRBD1; size: .; CDR3: CASSAEGQGNTEAFF; DNA: TGTGCCAGCAGCGCCGAGGGACAGGGGAACACTGAAGCTTTCTTT
V: TRBV5-1; length: 15; J: TRBJ2-3; D: TRBD1; size: .; CDR3: CASSYGQGLGDTQYF; DNA: TGCGCCAGCAGCTACGGACAGGGGCTGGGAGATACGCAGTATTTT
V: TRBV27; length: 14; J: TRBJ1-5; D: .; size: once; CDR3: CASSLNRANQPQHF; DNA: TGTGCCAGCAGTTTAAACAGGGCCAATCAGCCCCAGCATTTT
V: TRBV28; length: 16; J: TRBJ1-5; D: .; size: .; CDR3: CASSDAPGGKNQPQHF; DNA: TGTGCCAGCAGTGATGCCCCCGGAGGGAAGAATCAGCCCCAGCATTTT
V: TRBV4-1; length: 16; J: TRBJ2-7; D: TRBD2; size: .; CDR3: CASSQTLAGGSYEQYF; DNA: TGCGCCAGCAGCCAGACTCTAGCGGGAGGCTCCTACGAGCAGTACTTC
V: TRBV13; length: 16; J: TRBJ2-7; D: TRBD2; size: .; CDR3: CASSREAGRGTYEQYF; DNA: TGTGCCAGCAGCCGAGAAGCGGGGCGCGGGACCTACGAGCAGTACTTC
V: TRBV19; length: 14; J: TRBJ1-4; D: .; size: .; CDR3: CASSMGAFNEKLFF; DNA: TGTGCCAGTAGTATGGGGGCCTTCAATGAAAAACTGTTTTTT
V: TRBV2; length: 10; J: TRBJ2-7; D: .; size: .; CDR3: CASRDREQYF; DNA: TGTGCCAGCAGAGATCGGGAGCAGTACTTC
V: TRBV6-1; length: 16; J: TRBJ2-3; D: TRBD1; size: .; CDR3: CASSEETGGRSDTQYF; DNA: TGTGCCAGCAGTGAAGAGACAGGGGGCCGCTCAGATACGCAGTATTTT
V: TRBV5-1; length: 14; J: TRBJ2-7; D: .; size: .; CDR3: CASSPVAGTYEQYF; DNA: TGCGCCAGCAGCCCGGTCGCGGGGACCTACGAGCAGTACTTC
V: TRBV19; length: 11; J: TRBJ2-7; D: .; size: .; CDR3: CASSHSYEQYF; DNA: TGTGCCAGTAGTCACTCCTACGAGCAGTACTTC
V: TRBV9; length: 13; J: TRBJ2-3; D: .; size: few; CDR3: CASSARTGDTQYF; DNA: TGTGCCAGCAGCGCTCGGACTGGTGATACGCAGTATTTT
V: TRBV6-1; length: 14; J: TRBJ1-1; D: .; size: .; CDR3: CASSEYWGETEAFF; DNA: TGTGCCAGCAGTGAATATTGGGGGGAGACTGAAGCTTTCTTT
V: TRBV10-3; length: 19; J: TRBJ2-7; D: .; size: .; CDR3: CAISESPSASGFSSYEQYF; DNA: TGTGCCATCAGTGAGTCTCCCAGCGCCAGCGGGTTCAGCTCCTACGAGCAGTACTTC
V: TRBV20-1; length: 10; J: TRBJ1-1; D: .; size: .; CDR3: CSARAGEAFF; DNA: TGCAGTGCTAGAGCGGGGGAAGCTTTCTTT
V: TRBV4-1; length: 12; J: TRBJ2-5; D: .; size: .; CDR3: CASSQGGETQYF; DNA: TGCGCCAGCAGCCAAGGAGGAGAGACCCAGTACTTC
V: TRBV2; length: 15; J: TRBJ2-7; D: TRBD2; size: .; CDR3: CASSETAGGSLEQYF; DNA: TGTGCCAGCAGTGAAACGGCGGGAGGATCACTCGAGCAGTACTTC
V: TRBV27; length: 13; J: TRBJ2-3; D: .; size: few; CDR3: CASNYRVGDTQYF; DNA: TGTGCCAGCAACTACCGAGTGGGAGATACGCAGTATTTT
V: TRBV27; length: 13; J: TRBJ2-5; D: .; size: .; CDR3: CASLGRDGKTQYF; DNA: TGTGCCAGCCTCGGGCGGGACGGGAAGACCCAGTACTTC
V: TRBV11-2; length: 18; J: TRBJ1-1; D: TRBD1; size: .; CDR3: CASSPDIRTGFMNTEAFF; DNA: TGTGCCAGCAGCCCAGATATTAGGACAGGGTTCATGAACACTGAAGCTTTCTTT
V: TRBV30; length: 12; J: TRBJ2-2; D: .; size: .; CDR3: CAWRPRTGELFF; DNA: TGTGCCTGGAGGCCGAGGACCGGGGAGCTGTTTTTT
V: TRBV4-1; length: 13; J: TRBJ2-7; D: TRBD1; size: .; CDR3: CASSAGGFYEQYF; DNA: TGCGCCAGCAGCGCAGGGGGCTTTTACGAGCAGTACTTC
V: TRBV7-9; length: 14; J: TRBJ2-5; D: TRBD1; size: .; CDR3: CASSPGQGRETQYF; DNA: TGTGCCAGCAGCCCGGGACAGGGACGAGAGACCCAGTACTTC
V: TRBV2; length: 13; J: TRBJ2-3; D: TRBD1; size: once; CDR3: CAIAGTGTDTQYF; DNA: TGTGCCATTGCCGGGACAGGCACAGATACGCAGTATTTT
V: TRBV5-1; length: 15; J: TRBJ1-5; D: TRBD1; size: .; CDR3: CASSATGDSNQPQHF; DNA: TGCGCCAGCAGCGCGACAGGGGATAGCAATCAGCCCCAGCATTTT
V: TRBV5-1; length: 14; J: TRBJ1-1; D: TRBD1; size: .; CDR3: CASSPGQGTTEAFF; DNA: TGCGCCAGCAGCCCGGGACAGGGCACCACTGAAGCTTTCTTT
V: TRBV19; length: 16; J: TRBJ2-6; D: .; size: .; CDR3: CASSSYSVSGANVLTF; DNA: TGTGCCAGTAGTTCTTATTCGGTCTCTGGGGCCAACGTCCTGACTTTC
V: TRBV7-9; length: 15; J: TRBJ1-1; D: .; size: .; CDR3: CASSRGGLPDTEAFF; DNA: TGTGCCAGCAGCCGGGGGGGACTTCCGGACACTGAAGCTTTCTTT
V: TRBV6-5; length: 13; J: TRBJ1-5; D: .; size: few; CDR3: CASRDIGGQPQHF; DNA: TGTGCCAGCAGGGACATCGGGGGTCAGCCCCAGCATTTT
V: TRBV15; length: 17; J: TRBJ2-7; D: .; size: .; CDR3: CATSRDINGVRDYEQYF; DNA: TGTGCCACCAGCAGAGATATTAACGGAGTGCGTGATTACGAGCAGTACTTC
V: TRBV18; length: 15; J: TRBJ2-2; D: TRBD2; size: .; CDR3: CASSPGLAVTGELFF; DNA: TGTGCCAGCTCACCGGGACTAGCGGTTACCGGGGAGCTGTTTTTT
V: TRBV7-8; length: 14; J: TRBJ2-1; D: .; size: .; CDR3: CASRFQARINEQFF; DNA: TGTGCCAGCAGATTCCAGGCGAGAATCAATGAGCAGTTCTTC
V: TRBV27; length: 13; J: TRBJ2-1; D: TRBD2; size: .; CDR3: CASSSGTSAEQFF; DNA: TGTGCCAGCAGTTCCGGGACTAGCGCTGAGCAGTTCTTC
V: TRBV9; length: 16; J: TRBJ2-3; D: TRBD2; size: .; CDR3: CASSVEASGSSDTQYF; DNA: TGTGCCAGCAGCGTAGAGGCTAGCGGGAGCTCAGATACGCAGTATTTT
V: TRBV15; length: 15; J: TRBJ1-2; D: TRBD1; size: .; CDR3: CATSRSRQGAGGYTF; DNA: TGTGCCACCAGCAGGTCCCGACAGGGGGCGGGTGGCTACACCTTC
V: TRBV10-3; length: 13; J: TRBJ1-2; D: .; size: .; CDR3: CAISELGDYGYTF; DNA: TGTGCCATCAGTGAGTTAGGGGACTATGGCTACACCTTC
V: TRBV29-1; length: 13; J: TRBJ2-7; D: TRBD2; size: .; CDR3: CSVGNSGTYEQYF; DNA: TGCAGCGTCGGGAATAGCGGGACCTACGAGCAGTACTTC
V: TRBV7-9; length: 16; J: TRBJ2-7; D: TRBD1; size: .; CDR3: CASSSFTDRGFYEQYF; DNA: TGTGCCAGCAGCTCCTTCACGGACAGGGGTTTCTACGAGCAGTACTTC
V: TRBV5-4; length: 15; J: TRBJ1-5; D: .; size: .; CDR3: CASSRGGGSNQPQHF; DNA: TGTGCCAGCAGCCGGGGCGGGGGGAGCAATCAGCCCCAGCATTTT
V: TRBV10-1; length: 13; J: TRBJ1-1; D: .; size: .; CDR3: CASSESPGAEAFF; DNA: TGCGCCAGCAGTGAGTCTCCAGGTGCTGAAGCTTTCTTT
V: TRBV5-1; length: 15; J: TRBJ2-3; D: .; size: .; CDR3: CASSLVGWWENPEDF; DNA: TGCGCCAGCAGCTTGGTTGGATGGTGGGAGAACCCGGAGGACTTT
V: TRBV4-2; length: 16; J: TRBJ1-3; D: .; size: .; CDR3: CASSQGVGGNGNTIYF; DNA: TGTGCCAGCAGCCAAGGGGTTGGGGGGAATGGAAACACCATATATTTT
V: TRBV10-3; length: 16; J: TRBJ2-5; D: .; size: few; CDR3: CAISESALSGKETQYF; DNA: TGTGCCATCAGTGAGTCTGCCCTTTCAGGGAAAGAGACCCAGTACTTC
V: TRBV4-1; length: 15; J: TRBJ2-5; D: .; size: .; CDR3: CASSLGGAGPETQYF; DNA: TGCGCCAGCAGCCTCGGAGGGGCTGGGCCGGAGACCCAGTACTTC
V: TRBV7-2; length: 14; J: TRBJ1-5; D: .; size: .; CDR3: CASSSGPYGGPQHF; DNA: TGTGCCAGCAGCTCTGGGCCCTACGGTGGGCCCCAGCATTTT
V: TRBV13; length: 15; J: TRBJ2-5; D: TRBD2; size: few; CDR3: CASSWGGLAGPGQYF; DNA: TGTGCCAGCAGCTGGGGGGGACTAGCGGGGCCCGGCCAGTACTTC
V: TRBV29-1; length: 16; J: TRBJ2-5; D: TRBD2; size: once; CDR3: CSVEDLRGRAQETQYF; DNA: TGCAGCGTTGAAGATCTTCGCGGGAGGGCCCAAGAGACCCAGTACTTC
V: TRBV6-1; length: 15; J: TRBJ2-1; D: TRBD2; size: few; CDR3: CASSVLAGHYNEQFF; DNA: TGTGCCAGCAGTGTCCTAGCGGGCCATTACAATGAGCAGTTCTTC
V: TRBV10-3; length: 15; J: TRBJ1-3; D: .; size: once; CDR3: CAISPDSRSGNTIYF; DNA: TGTGCCATCAGTCCCGACAGCCGCTCTGGAAACACCATATATTTT